These 14 T cell receptor beta chains came from one sample sequenced in a study of control samples from healthy donors and cancer patients (TCRdb year 2020). The library was obtained by the immunoSEQ multiplex PCR assay. TCRdb took this table from immuneACCESS and kept in-frame rearrangements with V and J called. Such tables lack part of the clones; where checked against another copy, unresolved V genes explain under half of the gap, and the rest is unexplained. Recorded for this sample are under 80,000 clones; around 82% of them occurred a single time. In total, the top ten clones hold 25% to 35% of the sample. Material for sequencing was blood. These receptors were collected from a man aged 45-65 years in good health.

In this sample, this clone turned up a few times. This rearrangement joins TRBV12-3 or TRBV12-4 to TRBJ2-7; D perhaps matches TRBD1 (6 bases). V was trimmed by 2 bases and J by 6 bases, leaving 8 bases between them. The CDR3 is 12 residues long. The CDR3 region has the DNA TGTGCCAGCAGTTTACGAGGGGGCGAGCAGTACTTC. Amino acids: CASSLRGGEQYF.

This clone was picked up one time. In DNA form, the CDR3 reads TGTGCCAGCATGACTAGAAGCGAGCAGTACTTC. Its translation is CASMTRSEQYF. The chain couples TRBV6-5 to TRBJ2-7; D is perhaps TRBD2 (6 bases). The CDR3 spans 11 residues. CDR1 and CDR2 (germline): MNHEY, SVGAGI. The V end was cut by 7 bases, the J end by 6 bases, with 10 bases between.

This chain joins TRBV7-2 and TRBJ2-2, with TRBD1 matching 9 bases. The CDR3 is made up of 15 amino acids. CDR1 and CDR2 (germline): SGHTA, FQGNSA. V gave up 4 bases and J gave up 7 bases; unmatched junction bases: 7. The CDR3 DNA sequence: TGTGCCAGCAGCTCGCGGGACAGGGCGAGCGGGGAGCTGTTTTTT. Protein: CASSSRDRASGELFF.

The chain couples TRBV19 to TRBJ1-1, with D possibly TRBD1 on 5 matching bases. CDR1 is LNHDA and CDR2 is SQIVND in the germline V gene (reference sequence). The CDR3 extends over 14 amino acids. V lost 7 bases and J lost 2, with 14 bases in between. The CDR3 protein is CASTPGQANTEAFF. The CDR3 bases are TGTGCCAGTACCCCGGGGCAGGCCAACACTGAAGCTTTCTTT.

This clone was seen only a few times. CDR3 protein: CASSFFSGRDTQYF. The CDR3 bases are TGTGCCAGCAGCTTTTTTTCCGGGAGAGATACGCAGTATTTT. The chain recombines TRBV5-4 with TRBJ2-3; D is possibly TRBD2 (6 bases). From germline, CDR1 is SGHNT and CDR2 YYREEE (reference sequence). The germline V and J ends were trimmed by 2 bases and 5 bases, with 12 bases remaining between them. CDR3 length equals 14 residues.

This chain links TRBV27 with TRBJ1-2, with D possibly TRBD1 on 6 matching bases. There are 12 residues in the CDR3. CDR1 is MNHEY and CDR2 is SMNVEV in the germline V gene (reference sequence). Trimming removed 6 bases from V and 3 bases from J, with 8 bases in between. The CDR3 DNA reads TGTGCCAGCAGCACAGGGCACTATGGCTACACCTTC. Residues: CASSTGHYGYTF.

The chain recombines TRBV5-5 with TRBJ1-1; D not resolved. The germline V gene has CDR1 SGHKS and CDR2 YYEKEE (reference sequence). The CDR3 covers 13 residues. V lost 8 bases and J 0 bases, leaving 11 bases between the germline ends. CDR3 nucleotide sequence: TGTGCCAGTTCCAGGAATTTGAACACTGAAGCTTTCTTT. Translated: CASSRNLNTEAFF.

The chain has TRBV6-6 and TRBJ1-4, with D maybe TRBD1 (6 bases). Per germline, CDR1 MNHNY and CDR2 SVGAGI (reference sequence). Trimming shortened V by 7 bases and J by 8 bases, and 17 bases separated the two germline ends. CDR3 size: 14 residues. The CDR3 nucleotides are TGTGCCAGCACGCATACAGGGTTTGCAGAAAAACTGTTTTTT. Protein: CASTHTGFAEKLFF.

This clone was detected once. The chain recombines TRBV9 with TRBJ2-5; possible D gene TRBD1, 5 bases. V was trimmed by 3 bases and J by 2 bases, leaving 11 bases between them. CDR1 and CDR2 from the germline V gene are SGDLS and YYNGEE. The CDR3 sequence is 14 residues long. For the CDR3, the DNA is TGTGCCAGCAGCGAAGGGAACAGGCAAGAGACCCAGTACTTC. Its translation: CASSEGNRQETQYF.

The chain links TRBV5-4 to TRBJ2-6; tentatively, D is TRBD1 (5 bases). This CDR3 contains 15 residues. Per the germline V gene, CDR1 is SGHNT and CDR2 is YYREEE (reference sequence). V was cut by 0 bases and J by 6 bases, with 10 bases left in between. CDR3 loop: CASSLDRNKANVLTF. CDR3 sequence (DNA): TGTGCCAGCAGCTTGGACAGGAATAAGGCCAACGTCCTGACTTTC.

This sequence joins TRBV7-9 and TRBJ2-1, with a tentative D call TRBD2 (5 bases). This CDR3 comprises 13 residues. V gave up 5 bases and J gave up 2 bases, with 7 bases separating them. CDR1 and CDR2 from the germline V gene are SEHNR and FQNEAQ (reference sequence). CDR3 sequence: CASSPGTYNEQFF. The CDR3 DNA reads as TGTGCCAGCAGCCCCGGGACCTACAATGAGCAGTTCTTC.

The table lists this clone with a count of one. This chain links TRBV5-4 with TRBJ1-6; tentative D call: TRBD1 (6 bases). Trimming stripped 2 bases from V and 10 bases from J, with 10 bases between. Per germline, CDR1 SGHNT and CDR2 YYREEE (reference sequence). The CDR3 covers 13 residues. DNA of the CDR3: TGTGCCAGCAGCTTCTCTCAGGGGTCACCCCTCCACTTT. Its protein product is CASSFSQGSPLHF. Drawing the rest from reference TRBV5-4 and TRBJ1-6, the complete variable domain is ETGVTQSPTHLIKTRGQQVTLRCSSQSGHNTVSWYQQALGQGPQFIFQYYREEENGRGNFPPRFSGLQFPNYSSELNVNALELDDSALYLCASSFSQGSPLHFGNGTRLTVT.

The V gene is TRBV11-3, the J gene TRBJ2-1, with D unclear. The germline V and J ends were trimmed by 3 bases and 8 bases, with 8 bases remaining between them. CDR3 size: 12 residues. Germline V gene lookup returns CDR1 SGHNT and CDR2 YENEEA. In DNA form, the CDR3 reads TGTGCCAGCAGCTTGGCGACCGATGAGCAGTTCTTC. This codes for CASSLATDEQFF.

V gene TRBV3-1 (or the pseudogene TRBV3-2) combines with J gene TRBJ1-1; TRBD1 is a possible D gene (6 bases). Looked up from germline, CDR1 is LGHDT and CDR2 is YNNKEL (reference sequence). V was pared by 0 bases and J by 1 base, with 15 bases between. CDR3 length: 17 residues. The CDR3 protein is CASSQDHLGGKNTEAFF. For the CDR3, the DNA is TGTGCCAGCAGCCAAGATCATTTAGGGGGGAAGAACACTGAAGCTTTCTTT.